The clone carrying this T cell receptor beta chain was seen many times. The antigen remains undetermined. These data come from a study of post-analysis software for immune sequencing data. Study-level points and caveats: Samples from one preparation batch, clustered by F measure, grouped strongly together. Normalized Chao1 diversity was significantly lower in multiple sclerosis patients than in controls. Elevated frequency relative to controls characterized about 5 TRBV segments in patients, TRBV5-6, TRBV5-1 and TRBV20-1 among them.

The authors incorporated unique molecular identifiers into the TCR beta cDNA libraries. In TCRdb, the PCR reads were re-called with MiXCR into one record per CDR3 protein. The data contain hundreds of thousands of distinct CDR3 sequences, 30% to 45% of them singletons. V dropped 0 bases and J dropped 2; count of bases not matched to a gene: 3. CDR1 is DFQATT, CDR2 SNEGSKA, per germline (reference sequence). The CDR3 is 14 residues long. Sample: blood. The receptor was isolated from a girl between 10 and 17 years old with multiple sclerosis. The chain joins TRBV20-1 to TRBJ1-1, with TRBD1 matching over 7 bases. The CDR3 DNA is TGCAGTGCTAGAGAAAGGACAGGAAACACTGAAGCTTTCTTT. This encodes CSARERTGNTEAFF.